This TCR beta chain was sequenced for a study of blood T cells in healthy people across ages. Extraction yielded at least 6 micrograms of total RNA per sample. V shed 1 base, J shed 11 bases, and the junction held 9 bases outside the gene matches. The CDR3 extends over 15 amino acids. Germline V lookup: CDR1 LGHNA, CDR2 YNFKEQ. Together with a sample-barcoded 5' primer, a J-beta primer mix was included in a second PCR lasting about 7 to 12 cycles. TCRdb recomputed calls from the 5' RACE reads with MiXCR, one row per CDR3 protein. The sample has 1,500,000 or so distinct CDR3 sequences, around 59% seen once.

The origin of this receptor is a man between 18 and 35 years old in good health. Sequenced sample: blood. The chain links TRBV4-2 to TRBJ2-3, with 10 bases that match TRBD1. The CDR3: CASSQGQGAGEGQYF. In nucleotides, the CDR3 is TGTGCCAGCAGCCAAGGACAGGGGGCGGGCGAAGGGCAGTATTTT.